The T cell receptor beta chain described here comes from a study of technical replicates of blood from several donors. Sequencing used immunoSEQ multiplex PCR; TCRdb keeps in-frame clones, though not all of them. Of fewer than 90,000 clones in the sample, roughly 90% were seen once. V dropped 1 base and J dropped 0 bases, with 16 bases sitting between them. Per the germline V gene, CDR1 is MGHRA and CDR2 is YSYEKL. CDR3 length: 18 amino acids. The chain links TRBV4-1 to TRBJ1-5, with D hard to call. Sequencing used T cells isolated from PBMCs. The origin of this receptor is a human donor in good health. The CDR3 here is CASSQVIRSTHSNQPQHF. The CDR3 bases are TGCGCCAGCAGCCAAGTTATTCGGTCGACACATAGCAATCAGCCCCAGCATTTT.